The clone carrying this T cell receptor (beta chain) was picked up many times. This sample stems from a study of early T cells in non-severe SARS-CoV-2 infection. TCRdb reprocessed the 5' RACE reads with MiXCR, giving one entry per CDR3 protein. The data contain 11,000 or so distinct CDR3 sequences, approximately 4.4% of them singletons. Germline values: CDR1 MDHEN, CDR2 SYDVKM. V was pared by 6 bases and J by 3 bases, with 6 bases of the junction left unmatched. The CDR3 spans 14 residues. The sequenced sample was whole blood. The genes are TRBV28 and TRBJ2-3; TRBD2 agrees at 7 bases. The sequence was collected from an adult who was a healthcare worker with PCR-confirmed SARS-CoV-2 infection or an uninfected control (not recorded which). CDR3 sequence: CASSRGGGTDTQYF. CDR3 sequence (DNA): TGTGCCAGCAGCCGCGGGGGTGGAACAGATACGCAGTATTTT.